The 24 T cell receptor beta chains reported below all come from one sample, sequenced in a study of CD8 T cells in ankylosing spondylitis. In TCRdb, the 5' RACE reads were re-called with MiXCR into one record per CDR3 protein. The table shows under 400,000 distinct CDR3 sequences, with 11% occurring only once. Sequenced: blood, either unsorted or a sorted T cell fraction (not recorded which). The source is a female donor with ankylosing spondylitis or in good health (not recorded which).

There are a few counts of this clonotype. The V gene is TRBV11-3, the J gene TRBJ2-2, with 9 positions matching TRBD1. V was clipped by 0 bases and J by 7 bases; unmatched bases: 9. The germline V gene has CDR1 SGHNT and CDR2 YENEEA. The length of the CDR3 is 17 residues. CDR3 protein: CASSLDRHRGQSGELFF. The DNA of the CDR3 is TGTGCCAGCAGCTTAGACCGCCACAGGGGGCAGAGCGGGGAGCTGTTTTTT.

The chain is built from TRBV6-5 and TRBJ2-7, with 12 bases matching TRBD2. Trimming took 4 bases from V and 1 from J; bases not matched to a gene: 2. Germline V CDR1 and CDR2: MNHEY, SVGAGI. The CDR3 contains 15 residues. CDR3 coding DNA: TGTGCCAGCAGTTGGACTAGCGGGGCGTCCTACGAGCAGTACTTC. It is translated as CASSWTSGASYEQYF.

This clonotype was picked up a small number of times. The CDR3 sequence: CASPPRNTEAFF. CDR3 DNA sequence: TGTGCCAGCCCGCCGCGGAACACTGAAGCTTTCTTT. The chain employs TRBV21-1 and TRBJ1-1. TRBV21-1 counts as a pseudogene. This CDR3 is built from 12 residues.

This clonotype was recorded many times. V and J are TRBV7-2 and TRBJ1-5, with D possibly TRBD1 on 5 matching bases. In germline, CDR1 is SGHTA, CDR2 FQGNSA. The CDR3 has 16 amino acids. V was clipped by 1 base and J by 3 bases, with 13 bases between them. The CDR3 DNA reads TGTGCCAGCAGCTTAGGGAGGGGCAGGGTCAATCAGCCCCAGCATTTT. This sequence encodes CASSLGRGRVNQPQHF.

This clonotype was observed at least ten times. This rearrangement joins TRBV5-1 to TRBJ1-2; D might be TRBD1 (5 bases). V lost 8 bases, J lost 8 bases, and 22 bases lay in between. The CDR3 extends over 14 amino acids. CDR1 is SGHRS and CDR2 is YFSETQ in the germline V gene. CDR3 in DNA: TGCGCCAGTTCTATCGACCGCGGGGCGAAAGGCTACACCTTC. This translates into CASSIDRGAKGYTF.

This clonotype was observed many times. This chain joins TRBV10-3 and TRBJ1-6; 7 bases fit TRBD1. The germline V gene encodes CDR1 ENHRY and CDR2 SYGVKD. The J segment lost 6 bases and the V segment lost 0 bases, leaving 2 bases of the junction unmatched. The CDR3 runs to 15 residues. CDR3 in amino acids: CAISESTGTNSPLHF. CDR3 nucleotides: TGTGCCATCAGTGAGTCGACAGGGACTAATTCACCCCTCCACTTT.

This chain connects TRBV30 to TRBJ2-3, with 9 bases aligning to TRBD2. The CDR3 spans 14 residues. V lost 4 bases to trimming and J lost 7 bases; unmatched junction nucleotides: 9. The germline V gene has CDR1 GTSNPN and CDR2 SVGIG (reference sequence). The CDR3: CAWTPSGGLNTQYF. The CDR3 DNA sequence: TGTGCCTGGACTCCCAGCGGGGGGCTCAATACGCAGTATTTT.

This clonotype was found many times. This rearrangement joins TRBV20-1 to TRBJ2-1, with D possibly matching TRBD1 (7 bases). Trimming cost V 2 bases and J 7 bases, with 21 bases left between them. The CDR3 extends over 16 amino acids. The germline V gene encodes CDR1 DFQATT and CDR2 SNEGSKA (reference sequence). CDR3 sequence (DNA): TGCAGTGCTAGATCCCGTGGAGGGGGCCTTCAGAATGAGCAGTTCTTC. It specifies CSARSRGGGLQNEQFF.

There are many counts of this clonotype. The chain recombines TRBV5-1 with TRBJ1-4; 7 bases match TRBD1. Germline-derived CDR1 and CDR2 are SGHRS and YFSETQ. V lost 6 bases and J lost 8; bases outside the gene matches: 10. The CDR3 is 14 amino acids. The CDR3 loop is CASTWGTATEKLFF. Here the CDR3 DNA reads TGCGCCAGCACCTGGGGGACAGCAACAGAAAAACTGTTTTTT.

This clonotype was detected many times. The chain is built from TRBV6-5 and TRBJ1-2; 7 nucleotides align to TRBD1. Germline V gives CDR1 MNHEY, CDR2 SVGAGI. The CDR3 sequence is 16 residues long. Trimming cost V 2 bases and J 2 bases; bases outside gene matches: 8. The CDR3 loop reads CASSYGTVPRNYGYTF. CDR3 in DNA: TGTGCCAGCAGTTACGGGACAGTTCCTCGGAACTATGGCTACACCTTC.

This clonotype was seen ten or more times. DNA for the CDR3: TGCAGTGCTAACGGACAGGCGGACACTGAAGCTTTCTTT. Protein product: CSANGQADTEAFF. The chain carries TRBV20-1 and TRBJ1-1, with 7 bases that match TRBD1. Germline V CDR1 and CDR2: DFQATT, SNEGSKA (reference sequence). The CDR3 totals 13 residues. J was trimmed by 3 bases and V by 4 bases; bases with no gene match: 5.

Concerning this clonotype itself: A much larger clone differs from this one at a single base, so this may be a read error. Here the CDR3 omits its conserved ending phenylalanine or tryptophan, so a read error is the likely source. This chain uses TRBV18 with TRBJ1-1, with TRBD1 matching over 9 bases. The V and J ends lost 3 bases and 2 bases, in that order; junction bases with no gene match: 7. Per the germline V gene, CDR1 is KGHSH and CDR2 is LQKENI. The CDR3 runs to 16 residues. This CDR3 is CASSPTTTGGNTEAFY. CDR3 sequence (DNA): TGTGCCAGCTCACCCACGACGACAGGGGGAAACACTGAAGCTTTCTAT.

This clonotype has only a few counts. The chain recombines TRBV15 with TRBJ2-2, with 7 nucleotides matching TRBD1. Germline CDR1 reads LNHNV; CDR2 reads YYDKDF (reference sequence). V shed 1 base, J shed 2 bases, and the junction held 4 bases outside the gene matches. CDR3 length: 16 amino acids. The DNA of the CDR3 is TGTGCCACCAGCAGAGGACAGGGCGAAAACACCGGGGAGCTGTTTTTT. It encodes CATSRGQGENTGELFF.

This clonotype was seen at least ten times. This rearrangement joins TRBV5-5 to TRBJ2-3; 9 bases agree with TRBD1. The germline V gene encodes CDR1 SGHKS and CDR2 YYEKEE (reference sequence). There are 15 residues in the CDR3. Losses at the gene ends were 4 bases for V and 4 bases for J; bases not matched to a gene: 7. CDR3 sequence reads: CASSPGDRVADTQYF. DNA for the CDR3: TGTGCCAGCAGCCCGGGGGACAGGGTTGCAGATACGCAGTATTTT.

This clonotype was observed once. A clone one base away is much larger, so this may be a read error. This sequence joins TRBV20-1 and TRBJ2-3; unclear D gene. The CDR3 is 15 amino acids. Germline lookup yields CDR1 DFQATT and CDR2 SNEGSKA (reference sequence). The V end was cut by 6 bases, the J end by 2 bases, with 18 bases between. The CDR3 loop reads CSAWADLLPTDTQYF. Written as DNA, the CDR3 is TGCAGTGCCTGGGCCGATCTCTTACCCACAGATACGCAGTATTTT.

This clonotype appeared many times. The rearrangement uses TRBV20-1 and TRBJ2-2; 9 nucleotides align to TRBD2. V shed 3 bases and J 4 bases; nucleotides not matched to a gene: 3. This CDR3 is 14 amino acids long. Per germline, CDR1 DFQATT and CDR2 SNEGSKA (reference sequence). In nucleotides, the CDR3 is TGCAGTGCTAGGACTAGCGGCGTCACCGGGGAGCTGTTTTTT. It specifies CSARTSGVTGELFF.

This clonotype was counted between two and nine times. J is TRBJ1-1 and V is TRBV30; D remains unclear. Trimming cost V 3 bases and J 1 base, with 6 bases left between them. The CDR3 has 12 residues. Germline V gene data show CDR1 as GTSNPN and CDR2 as SVGIG (reference sequence). The CDR3 DNA reads as TGTGCCTGGAGAGCTCGGAACACTGAAGCTTTCTTT. Translation: CAWRARNTEAFF.

This clonotype was observed at least ten times. This chain joins TRBV5-1 and TRBJ1-1; D may be TRBD1 (5 bases). Germline CDR1 and CDR2: SGHRS and YFSETQ. The CDR3 totals 13 residues. Trimming removed 4 bases at V and 9 bases at J, with 16 bases between. The CDR3 loop reads CASSQGLFDQAFF. CDR3 DNA sequence: TGCGCCAGCAGCCAGGGTCTTTTCGATCAAGCTTTCTTT.

This clonotype was seen repeatedly, ten times or more. An end of the junction does not agree with germline; a read error may underlie this. J is TRBJ1-1 and V is TRBV29-1; D is uncertain. CDR1 and CDR2 from the germline V gene are SQVTM and ANQGSEA. The CDR3 has 11 residues. CDR3 in DNA: TGCAGCGTTGTCACGAACGCTGAAGCTTTCTTT. The encoded protein is CSVVTNAEAFF.

Ten or more counts support this clonotype. The genes are TRBV27 and TRBJ2-7; TRBD1 matches at 8 bases. Germline loops: CDR1 MNHEY, CDR2 SMNVEV (reference sequence). V shed 4 bases, J shed 2 bases, and the junction held 7 bases outside the gene matches. The CDR3 is 15 amino acids. The CDR3 spells CASSSTGGSTYEQYF. The CDR3 DNA sequence: TGTGCCAGCAGTTCTACAGGGGGGAGTACCTACGAGCAGTACTTC.

This clonotype was counted between two and nine times. The junction departs from the called germline gene at one end, perhaps through a read error. V and J are TRBV20-1 and TRBJ2-5; the match to TRBD2 covers 8 bases. Germline-derived CDR1 and CDR2 are DFQATT and SNEGSKA (reference sequence). CDR3 length: 15 residues. DNA for the CDR3: TGCAGTGCGAGAGGTACTAGCGGTAGCCAAGAGACCCAGTACTTC. Translating it yields CSARGTSGSQETQYF.

Ten or more counts support this clonotype. This rearrangement joins TRBV20-1 to TRBJ1-1; 7 bases agree with TRBD1. The CDR3 consists of 13 residues. The V gene end was trimmed by 3 bases and the J gene end by 1 base; junction bases not matched to a gene: 2. CDR1 is DFQATT, CDR2 SNEGSKA, per germline (reference sequence). CDR3 nucleotides: TGCAGTGCTAGTGCAGGGGGGAACACTGAAGCTTTCTTT. Its translation is CSASAGGNTEAFF.

In this sample, this clonotype turned up a few times. The V call is TRBV2, the J call TRBJ2-1; TRBD1 agrees at 8 bases. The CDR3 spans 13 residues. Germline V gene lookup returns CDR1 SNHLY and CDR2 FYNNEI. The V segment lost 6 bases and the J segment 9 bases; nucleotides outside the gene matches: 7. The CDR3 DNA sequence: TGTGCCAGCAGGGACAGGGTTAAGGGTGAGCAGTTCTTC. It encodes CASRDRVKGEQFF.

Worth noting for this clonotype: A read error is possible here, since a much larger clone lies one base away. This chain connects TRBV5-1 to TRBJ1-2, with D uncertain. CDR1 is SGHRS, CDR2 YFSETQ, per germline. Deletions cut 2 bases from V and 3 bases from J, with 8 bases between. There are 13 residues in the CDR3. CDR3 coding DNA: TGCGCCAGCAGCTTACGGGCAGACTATGGCTACACCTTC. Its protein product is CASSLRADYGYTF.